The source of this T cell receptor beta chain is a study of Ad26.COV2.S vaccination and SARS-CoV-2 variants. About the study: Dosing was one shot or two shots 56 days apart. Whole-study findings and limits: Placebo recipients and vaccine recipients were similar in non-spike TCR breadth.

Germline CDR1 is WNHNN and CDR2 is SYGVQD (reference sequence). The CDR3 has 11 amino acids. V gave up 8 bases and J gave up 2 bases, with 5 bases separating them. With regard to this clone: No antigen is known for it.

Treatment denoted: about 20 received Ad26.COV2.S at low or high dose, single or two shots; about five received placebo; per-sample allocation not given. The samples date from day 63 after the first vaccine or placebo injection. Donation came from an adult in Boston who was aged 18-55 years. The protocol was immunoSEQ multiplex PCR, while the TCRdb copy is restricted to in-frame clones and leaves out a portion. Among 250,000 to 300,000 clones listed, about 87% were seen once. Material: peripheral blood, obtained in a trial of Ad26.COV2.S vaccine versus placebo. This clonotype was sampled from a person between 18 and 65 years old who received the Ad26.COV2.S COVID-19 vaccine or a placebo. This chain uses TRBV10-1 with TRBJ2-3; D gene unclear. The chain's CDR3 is CASGNTDTQYF. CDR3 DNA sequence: TGCGCCAGCGGAAACACAGATACGCAGTATTTT.